This TCR beta chain was observed in a study of cytomegalovirus exposure and HLA in healthy donors. 60 Vbeta and 13 Jbeta primers were used in PCR. The table came from immunoSEQ multiplex PCR; TCRdb's copy has only in-frame clones and leaves some out. Found here are about 140,000 clones, over 75% of them singletons; the top ten hold about 2.2%. Points on this clone: Its antigen is as yet unknown.

Study-wide points: Reports indicate that TCR beta sequences accurately predicted the HLA-A and HLA-B alleles of most subjects.

V shed 4 bases and J 4 bases; nucleotides not matched to a gene: 4. CDR1 is SEHNR, CDR2 FQNEAQ, per germline (reference sequence). This CDR3 is 16 amino acids long. Sequenced material: PBMCs. The chain has TRBV7-9 and TRBJ2-2; 12 bases map to TRBD2. This clonotype originated in a man between 50 and 59 years old in good health and CMV-seronegative. CDR3 sequence reads: CASSSLAGGTTGELFF. CDR3 DNA: TGTGCCAGCAGCTCACTAGCGGGGGGAACCACCGGGGAGCTGTTTTTT.